This passage covers 18 T cell receptor beta chains from one sample sequenced in a study of blood T cell repertoires in COVID-19. Produced via immunoSEQ multiplex PCR; TCRdb's table is partial and in-frame only. The table has roughly 500,000 clones, 89% seen once; the top ten hold roughly 0.92%. Sequencing used peripheral blood. The origin of the receptors is a man between 18 and 35 years old with COVID-19, enrolled during active disease.

The chain couples TRBV7-9 to TRBJ1-6; D not resolved. This CDR3 comprises 15 residues. V was trimmed by 0 bases and J by 9 bases, leaving 12 bases between them. Germline V gene sequence: CDR1 SEHNR, CDR2 FQNEAQ (reference sequence). The CDR3: CASSLASQKRSPLHF. The DNA for the CDR3 is TGTGCCAGCAGCTTAGCATCCCAGAAACGTTCACCCCTCCACTTT.

In this sample, this clone turned up once. The chain carries TRBV19 and TRBJ1-3; D is undetermined. Trimming left V 5 bases short and J 6 bases short, with 8 bases between. CDR1 and CDR2 (germline): LNHDA, SQIVND (reference sequence). The length of the CDR3 is 12 residues. The CDR3 DNA sequence: TGTGCCAGTAGTCTCCCCTTAAACACCATATATTTT. It encodes CASSLPLNTIYF.

This clone was counted a few times. V usage is TRBV19 and J usage is TRBJ1-5; 8 positions match TRBD1. The junction had 4 bases not matched to a gene; V was cut back by 7 bases and J by 5 bases. The CDR3 is 13 amino acids. The germline gives CDR1 LNHDA, CDR2 SQIVND (reference sequence). CDR3 residues: CASTGQGHQPQHF. CDR3 nucleotide sequence: TGTGCCAGTACAGGACAGGGACATCAGCCCCAGCATTTT.

The genes are TRBV3-1 (or the pseudogene TRBV3-2) and TRBJ2-3; D unresolved. Germline V gene lookup returns CDR1 LGHDT and CDR2 YNNKEL (reference sequence). The ends were cut back, 1 base at V and 4 bases at J, with 6 bases in the middle. CDR3 length equals 13 residues. For the CDR3, the DNA is TGTGCCAGCAGCCAAGGTTTATCAGATACGCAGTATTTT. Its translation is CASSQGLSDTQYF.

The chain employs TRBV5-1 and TRBJ1-2; 10 bases fit TRBD1. The germline V gene encodes CDR1 SGHRS and CDR2 YFSETQ. V lost 3 bases, J lost 7 bases, and 9 bases stayed unmatched. The CDR3 runs to 15 residues. This CDR3 is CASSSNPGQGFGYTF. CDR3 DNA sequence: TGCGCCAGCAGCTCTAACCCGGGACAGGGGTTTGGCTACACCTTC.

This chain joins TRBV6-4 and TRBJ2-3; TRBD2 matches at 13 bases. The CDR3 contains 14 residues. CDR1 and CDR2 from the germline V gene are MRHNA and SNTAGT. V was pared by 5 bases and J by 6 bases, with 2 bases of the junction left unmatched. This CDR3 is CASSRTSGGDTQYF. CDR3 nucleotide sequence: TGTGCCAGCAGTCGGACTAGCGGGGGTGATACGCAGTATTTT.

CDR3 nucleotide sequence: TGCGCCAGCAGTCCTGTCAGGGGTCATGAGCAGTTCTTC. The encoded protein is CASSPVRGHEQFF. The chain is built from TRBV5-1 and TRBJ2-1, with a tentative D call TRBD1 (6 bases). Trimming took off 5 bases at V and 8 bases at J, with 14 bases between the two ends. Germline-derived CDR1 and CDR2 are SGHRS and YFSETQ. This CDR3 region has 13 residues.

This chain joins TRBV5-4 and TRBJ2-1; 8 positions agree with TRBD2. The germline V gene encodes CDR1 SGHNT and CDR2 YYREEE (reference sequence). V shed 3 bases, J shed 5 bases, and the junction held 13 bases outside the gene matches. The CDR3 spans 17 residues. CDR3 nucleotides: TGTGCCAGCAGCTCCTTCGGGGCAGCGGGAGCCCACAATGAGCAGTTCTTC. This translates into CASSSFGAAGAHNEQFF.

This rearrangement joins TRBV27 to TRBJ1-2; 9 bases align to TRBD1. V dropped 2 bases and J dropped 2; count of bases not matched to a gene: 3. The CDR3 has 15 residues. Germline V gene lookup returns CDR1 MNHEY and CDR2 SMNVEV (reference sequence). CDR3 bases: TGTGCCAGCAGTTTAAGCGGACAGGGGAACTATGGCTACACCTTC. Residues: CASSLSGQGNYGYTF.

This clone has more than one count but fewer than ten. The chain recombines TRBV9 with TRBJ2-5; the match to TRBD1 covers 7 bases. Germline CDR1 is SGDLS and CDR2 is YYNGEE. The trim removed 4 bases at V and 4 bases at J, leaving 10 bases unmatched. The CDR3 covers 15 residues. CDR3 bases: TGTGCCAGCAGCCCCCTCTCGGGACAGATAGAGACCCAGTACTTC. This translates into CASSPLSGQIETQYF. Drawing the rest from reference TRBV9 and TRBJ2-5, the complete variable domain is DSGVTQTPKHLITATGQRVTLRCSPRSGDLSVYWYQQSLDQGLQFLIQYYNGEERAKGNILERFSAQQFPDLHSELNLSSLELGDSALYFCASSPLSGQIETQYFGPGTRLLVL.

This chain connects TRBV6-5 to TRBJ2-1; D not resolved. Germline-derived CDR1 and CDR2 are MNHEY and SVGAGI. V gave up 4 bases and J gave up 7 bases, with 8 bases separating them. This CDR3 contains 12 residues. Here the CDR3 reads CASSSLGNEQFF. CDR3 DNA sequence: TGTGCCAGCAGTTCCCTAGGTAATGAGCAGTTCTTC.

The rearrangement uses TRBV5-4 and TRBJ2-1; 8 bases align to TRBD1. Germline lookup yields CDR1 SGHNT and CDR2 YYREEE (reference sequence). The CDR3 has 17 amino acids. The junction had 15 bases not matched to a gene; V was cut back by 5 bases and J by 5 bases. The CDR3 protein is CASRGGVGTGINNEQFF. DNA for the CDR3: TGTGCCAGCAGGGGGGGTGTCGGGACAGGAATAAACAATGAGCAGTTCTTC.

The chain recombines TRBV9 with TRBJ2-5, with D hard to call. The CDR3 extends over 14 amino acids. Germline V gives CDR1 SGDLS, CDR2 YYNGEE. Trimming left V 0 bases short and J 3 bases short, with 9 bases between. In DNA form, the CDR3 reads TGTGCCAGCAGCGTAGGGTCTACCGAAGAGACCCAGTACTTC. Its protein product is CASSVGSTEETQYF. Using reference TRBV9 and TRBJ2-5 for the parts outside the CDR3, the full variable domain is DSGVTQTPKHLITATGQRVTLRCSPRSGDLSVYWYQQSLDQGLQFLIQYYNGEERAKGNILERFSAQQFPDLHSELNLSSLELGDSALYFCASSVGSTEETQYFGPGTRLLVL.

The CDR3 bases are TGTGCCACCAGTGATGCCCGACTAGCTTCCACCGGGGAGCTGTTTTTT. Translation: CATSDARLASTGELFF. The J gene is TRBJ2-2, the V gene TRBV24-1, with TRBD2 matching 7 bases. This CDR3 comprises 16 residues. V was clipped by 3 bases and J by 4 bases; unmatched bases: 7. Germline CDR1 and CDR2: KGHDR and SFDVKD.

V and J are TRBV20-1 and TRBJ2-3; D gene unclear. The length of the CDR3 is 11 residues. The germline V gene encodes CDR1 DFQATT and CDR2 SNEGSKA (reference sequence). V was trimmed by 6 bases and J by 1 base, leaving 5 bases between them. In DNA form, the CDR3 reads TGCAGTGCAGAGGGCACAGATACGCAGTATTTT. It specifies CSAEGTDTQYF.

The V gene is TRBV2, the J gene TRBJ2-2, with D tentatively TRBD2 (7 bases). Trimming took 3 bases from V and 7 from J, leaving 21 bases between them. The germline V gene has CDR1 SNHLY and CDR2 FYNNEI. The CDR3 is 17 residues long. Here the CDR3 DNA reads TGTGCCAGCAGTGATCTAGGCGGGGGCCTAGTCGGCGGGGAGCTGTTTTTT. Its translation is CASSDLGGGLVGGELFF. The complete variable domain, with remaining parts taken from reference TRBV2 and TRBJ2-2, reads EPEVTQTPSHQVTQMGQEVILRCVPISNHLYFYWYRQILGQKVEFLVSFYNNEISEKSEIFDDQFSVERPDGSNFTLKIRSTKLEDSAMYFCASSDLGGGLVGGELFFGEGSRLTVL.

Notes on this clone: This same CDR3 is encoded by further DNA sequences in the sample. The chain carries TRBV5-1 and TRBJ2-1; D ambiguous. The CDR3 consists of 12 residues. V lost 1 base, J lost 7 bases, and 6 bases lay in between. Germline CDR1 reads SGHRS; CDR2 reads YFSETQ. The CDR3 loop reads CASSLTGNEQFF. CDR3 nucleotides: TGCGCCAGCAGCTTGACCGGGAATGAGCAGTTCTTC.

V and J are TRBV30 and TRBJ1-4, with 9 nucleotides matching TRBD1. The length of the CDR3 is 14 residues. Losses at the gene ends were 0 bases for V and 10 bases for J; bases not matched to a gene: 6. The V gene's germline CDR1 is GTSNPN and CDR2 SVGIG (reference sequence). The CDR3 protein is CAWSVGTGIGKLFF. DNA for the CDR3: TGTGCCTGGAGTGTAGGGACAGGGATTGGAAAACTGTTTTTT. The whole variable domain, remainder taken from reference TRBV30 and TRBJ1-4, is SQTIHQWPATLVQPVGSPLSLECTVEGTSNPNLYWYRQAAGRGLQLLFYSVGIGQISSEVPQNLSASRPQDRQFILSSKKLLLSDSGFYLCAWSVGTGIGKLFFGSGTQLSVL.